Listed below are T cell receptor beta chains from one sample, sequenced in a study of T-cell reconstitution after alpha-beta-depleted transplantation in children. Each CDR3 protein is one row after TCRdb ran MiXCR on the PCR reads. Here the sample spans over 150,000 distinct CDR3 sequences, about 7% being singletons. The sample was PBMCs, taken before TCRalphabeta/CD19-depleted stem cell transplant. These receptors all stem from a boy between 2 and 10 years old with acute lymphoblastic leukemia, due to receive a stem cell transplant. The CDR3 runs from the conserved cysteine through the conserved F or W. The order of the fields is V gene, CDR3 length, CDR3 protein.

>TRBV3-1|17
CASSPRVSGSSYNEQFF
>TRBV11-2|16
CASSPIQRGGTYEQYF
>TRBV4-2|16
CASSPVPEGVVSEQFF
>TRBV27|18
CASSSSVRDTFPYNEQFF
>TRBV20-1|17
CSARGVLGGRMTDTQYF
>TRBV7-8|16
CASSLGVQGRATEAFF
>TRBV20-1|14
CSARHTDAPYEQYF
>TRBV20-1|11
CSAGNEETQYF
>TRBV20-1|12
CSARGRQNGYTF
>TRBV7-9|14
CASSFDGVAYGYTF
>TRBV5-1|13
CASSTQGDTEAFF
>TRBV7-6|17
CASSLGSRGDPYNEQFF
>TRBV7-9|12
CASSLEGREQYF
>TRBV11-2|15
CASSLGCRESYEQYF
>TRBV7-7|14
CASSSSAYQETQYF
>TRBV5-1|18
CASSLPIIAGATYNEQFF
>TRBV25-1|14
CASSGQGVYNEQFF
>TRBV20-1|14
CSARASGGYNEQFF
>TRBV7-2|11
CASSLAWEQYF
>TRBV4-2|18
CASSQPLAGGIDTGELFF
>TRBV12-3/TRBV12-4|13
CASTLAGRDIQYF
>TRBV7-9|15
CASSLSGVSSYEQYF
>TRBV28|14
CASCTGGLENEQFF
>TRBV20-1|13
CSASRGPPETQYF
>TRBV28|15
CASSPAATGGYEQYF
>TRBV12-3/TRBV12-4|15
CASGSGTGASYEQYF
>TRBV11-2|13
CASSGTTGYGYTF
>TRBV14|14
CASRKAQGSSEAFF
>TRBV5-6|16
CASSLDAQLNTGELFF
>TRBV2|16
CASSTSRGFSNQPQHF
>TRBV6-5|17
CASSYSTGSTAKNIQYF
>TRBV7-8|14
CASSSTLDGETQYF
>TRBV28|14
CASRKGHFTDTQYF
>TRBV12-3/TRBV12-4|13
CASSGGSRETQYF
>TRBV3-1|15
CANSQAGSGDTEAFF
>TRBV20-1|14
CSASASGRASEQFF
>TRBV5-1|15
CASSLTQDHSYEQYF
>TRBV21-1|19
CASSKVREDRPGSPYEQYF
>TRBV7-8|14
CASSQKRESGELFF
>TRBV20-1|18
CSASPLAMGFRGANVLTF